The T cell receptor beta chain under discussion was sequenced for a study of cytomegalovirus exposure and HLA in healthy donors. 13 Jbeta primers and 60 Vbeta primers were used for the PCR. Measured with immunoSEQ multiplex PCR; TCRdb has only the in-frame clones, and not every one. The table has 160,000 or so clones, 65% to 85% seen once. General study results and limits: Later analysis revealed greater clonal expansion in HLA-associated TCR beta chains than in equally common others. A later analysis found most CMV-associated TCR beta chains apparently HLA-restricted. Association of 15,000 to 20,000 TCR beta sequences with HLA alleles was found at 0.05 false discovery rate in a later analysis. Donors were assumed by presence/absence analyses to have roughly uniform sequencing depth.

With respect to this clone: Its antigen is undetermined.

Trimming shortened V by 1 base and J by 10 bases, and 10 bases separated the two germline ends. Per the germline V gene, CDR1 is MGHRA and CDR2 is YSYEKL. This CDR3 region has 12 residues. This clonotype was sampled from a woman younger than 30 in good health and CMV-seronegative. Sequencing was carried out using PBMCs. The chain links TRBV4-1 to TRBJ1-1; D gene ambiguous. The CDR3 nucleotides read TGCGCCAGCAGCCAAGCGGGGTCCATAGCTTTCTTT. Encoded protein: CASSQAGSIAFF.